This T cell receptor (beta chain) stems from a study of OX40 agonist ivuxolimab in advanced cancers. Study context: The patients got ivuxolimab, which is an agonistic anti-OX40 (CD134) antibody. Earlier treatment with anti-PD-1, anti-PD-L1 or anti-CTLA-4 was permitted, and roughly 40% had received some.

Regarding the study as a whole: Relative to CD4+ cells, CD8+ T cells on average had more expanded clones. Certain nonresponding patients likewise had low normalized T-cell clonal expansion.

CDR1 is LNHDA, CDR2 SQIVND, per germline (reference sequence). This CDR3 comprises 14 residues. With 5 bases removed from V and 2 bases from J, the gap between germline ends came to 13 bases. This table comes from immunoSEQ multiplex PCR, and its TCRdb copy is limited to in-frame clones, with some not included. The sample holds about 80,000 clones, 80% to 90% seen once. This clone came up once. Antigen specificity is unknown. The chain is built from TRBV19 and TRBJ2-7; D gene ambiguous. The material was CD4+ or CD8+ T cells sorted from blood, obtained in a trial of the OX40 agonist ivuxolimab. This clonotype was obtained from an adult with an advanced solid tumor such as melanoma, head and neck, liver or kidney cancer. Here the CDR3 reads CASSPSHPTYEQYF. The CDR3 DNA follows: TGTGCCAGTAGTCCGTCGCACCCTACCTACGAGCAGTACTTC. The full variable domain, rest sourced from reference TRBV19 and TRBJ2-7, is DGGITQSPKYLFRKEGQNVTLSCEQNLNHDAMYWYRQDPGQGLRLIYYSQIVNDFQKGDIAEGYSVSREKKESFPLTVTSAQKNPTAFYLCASSPSHPTYEQYFGPGTRLTVT.